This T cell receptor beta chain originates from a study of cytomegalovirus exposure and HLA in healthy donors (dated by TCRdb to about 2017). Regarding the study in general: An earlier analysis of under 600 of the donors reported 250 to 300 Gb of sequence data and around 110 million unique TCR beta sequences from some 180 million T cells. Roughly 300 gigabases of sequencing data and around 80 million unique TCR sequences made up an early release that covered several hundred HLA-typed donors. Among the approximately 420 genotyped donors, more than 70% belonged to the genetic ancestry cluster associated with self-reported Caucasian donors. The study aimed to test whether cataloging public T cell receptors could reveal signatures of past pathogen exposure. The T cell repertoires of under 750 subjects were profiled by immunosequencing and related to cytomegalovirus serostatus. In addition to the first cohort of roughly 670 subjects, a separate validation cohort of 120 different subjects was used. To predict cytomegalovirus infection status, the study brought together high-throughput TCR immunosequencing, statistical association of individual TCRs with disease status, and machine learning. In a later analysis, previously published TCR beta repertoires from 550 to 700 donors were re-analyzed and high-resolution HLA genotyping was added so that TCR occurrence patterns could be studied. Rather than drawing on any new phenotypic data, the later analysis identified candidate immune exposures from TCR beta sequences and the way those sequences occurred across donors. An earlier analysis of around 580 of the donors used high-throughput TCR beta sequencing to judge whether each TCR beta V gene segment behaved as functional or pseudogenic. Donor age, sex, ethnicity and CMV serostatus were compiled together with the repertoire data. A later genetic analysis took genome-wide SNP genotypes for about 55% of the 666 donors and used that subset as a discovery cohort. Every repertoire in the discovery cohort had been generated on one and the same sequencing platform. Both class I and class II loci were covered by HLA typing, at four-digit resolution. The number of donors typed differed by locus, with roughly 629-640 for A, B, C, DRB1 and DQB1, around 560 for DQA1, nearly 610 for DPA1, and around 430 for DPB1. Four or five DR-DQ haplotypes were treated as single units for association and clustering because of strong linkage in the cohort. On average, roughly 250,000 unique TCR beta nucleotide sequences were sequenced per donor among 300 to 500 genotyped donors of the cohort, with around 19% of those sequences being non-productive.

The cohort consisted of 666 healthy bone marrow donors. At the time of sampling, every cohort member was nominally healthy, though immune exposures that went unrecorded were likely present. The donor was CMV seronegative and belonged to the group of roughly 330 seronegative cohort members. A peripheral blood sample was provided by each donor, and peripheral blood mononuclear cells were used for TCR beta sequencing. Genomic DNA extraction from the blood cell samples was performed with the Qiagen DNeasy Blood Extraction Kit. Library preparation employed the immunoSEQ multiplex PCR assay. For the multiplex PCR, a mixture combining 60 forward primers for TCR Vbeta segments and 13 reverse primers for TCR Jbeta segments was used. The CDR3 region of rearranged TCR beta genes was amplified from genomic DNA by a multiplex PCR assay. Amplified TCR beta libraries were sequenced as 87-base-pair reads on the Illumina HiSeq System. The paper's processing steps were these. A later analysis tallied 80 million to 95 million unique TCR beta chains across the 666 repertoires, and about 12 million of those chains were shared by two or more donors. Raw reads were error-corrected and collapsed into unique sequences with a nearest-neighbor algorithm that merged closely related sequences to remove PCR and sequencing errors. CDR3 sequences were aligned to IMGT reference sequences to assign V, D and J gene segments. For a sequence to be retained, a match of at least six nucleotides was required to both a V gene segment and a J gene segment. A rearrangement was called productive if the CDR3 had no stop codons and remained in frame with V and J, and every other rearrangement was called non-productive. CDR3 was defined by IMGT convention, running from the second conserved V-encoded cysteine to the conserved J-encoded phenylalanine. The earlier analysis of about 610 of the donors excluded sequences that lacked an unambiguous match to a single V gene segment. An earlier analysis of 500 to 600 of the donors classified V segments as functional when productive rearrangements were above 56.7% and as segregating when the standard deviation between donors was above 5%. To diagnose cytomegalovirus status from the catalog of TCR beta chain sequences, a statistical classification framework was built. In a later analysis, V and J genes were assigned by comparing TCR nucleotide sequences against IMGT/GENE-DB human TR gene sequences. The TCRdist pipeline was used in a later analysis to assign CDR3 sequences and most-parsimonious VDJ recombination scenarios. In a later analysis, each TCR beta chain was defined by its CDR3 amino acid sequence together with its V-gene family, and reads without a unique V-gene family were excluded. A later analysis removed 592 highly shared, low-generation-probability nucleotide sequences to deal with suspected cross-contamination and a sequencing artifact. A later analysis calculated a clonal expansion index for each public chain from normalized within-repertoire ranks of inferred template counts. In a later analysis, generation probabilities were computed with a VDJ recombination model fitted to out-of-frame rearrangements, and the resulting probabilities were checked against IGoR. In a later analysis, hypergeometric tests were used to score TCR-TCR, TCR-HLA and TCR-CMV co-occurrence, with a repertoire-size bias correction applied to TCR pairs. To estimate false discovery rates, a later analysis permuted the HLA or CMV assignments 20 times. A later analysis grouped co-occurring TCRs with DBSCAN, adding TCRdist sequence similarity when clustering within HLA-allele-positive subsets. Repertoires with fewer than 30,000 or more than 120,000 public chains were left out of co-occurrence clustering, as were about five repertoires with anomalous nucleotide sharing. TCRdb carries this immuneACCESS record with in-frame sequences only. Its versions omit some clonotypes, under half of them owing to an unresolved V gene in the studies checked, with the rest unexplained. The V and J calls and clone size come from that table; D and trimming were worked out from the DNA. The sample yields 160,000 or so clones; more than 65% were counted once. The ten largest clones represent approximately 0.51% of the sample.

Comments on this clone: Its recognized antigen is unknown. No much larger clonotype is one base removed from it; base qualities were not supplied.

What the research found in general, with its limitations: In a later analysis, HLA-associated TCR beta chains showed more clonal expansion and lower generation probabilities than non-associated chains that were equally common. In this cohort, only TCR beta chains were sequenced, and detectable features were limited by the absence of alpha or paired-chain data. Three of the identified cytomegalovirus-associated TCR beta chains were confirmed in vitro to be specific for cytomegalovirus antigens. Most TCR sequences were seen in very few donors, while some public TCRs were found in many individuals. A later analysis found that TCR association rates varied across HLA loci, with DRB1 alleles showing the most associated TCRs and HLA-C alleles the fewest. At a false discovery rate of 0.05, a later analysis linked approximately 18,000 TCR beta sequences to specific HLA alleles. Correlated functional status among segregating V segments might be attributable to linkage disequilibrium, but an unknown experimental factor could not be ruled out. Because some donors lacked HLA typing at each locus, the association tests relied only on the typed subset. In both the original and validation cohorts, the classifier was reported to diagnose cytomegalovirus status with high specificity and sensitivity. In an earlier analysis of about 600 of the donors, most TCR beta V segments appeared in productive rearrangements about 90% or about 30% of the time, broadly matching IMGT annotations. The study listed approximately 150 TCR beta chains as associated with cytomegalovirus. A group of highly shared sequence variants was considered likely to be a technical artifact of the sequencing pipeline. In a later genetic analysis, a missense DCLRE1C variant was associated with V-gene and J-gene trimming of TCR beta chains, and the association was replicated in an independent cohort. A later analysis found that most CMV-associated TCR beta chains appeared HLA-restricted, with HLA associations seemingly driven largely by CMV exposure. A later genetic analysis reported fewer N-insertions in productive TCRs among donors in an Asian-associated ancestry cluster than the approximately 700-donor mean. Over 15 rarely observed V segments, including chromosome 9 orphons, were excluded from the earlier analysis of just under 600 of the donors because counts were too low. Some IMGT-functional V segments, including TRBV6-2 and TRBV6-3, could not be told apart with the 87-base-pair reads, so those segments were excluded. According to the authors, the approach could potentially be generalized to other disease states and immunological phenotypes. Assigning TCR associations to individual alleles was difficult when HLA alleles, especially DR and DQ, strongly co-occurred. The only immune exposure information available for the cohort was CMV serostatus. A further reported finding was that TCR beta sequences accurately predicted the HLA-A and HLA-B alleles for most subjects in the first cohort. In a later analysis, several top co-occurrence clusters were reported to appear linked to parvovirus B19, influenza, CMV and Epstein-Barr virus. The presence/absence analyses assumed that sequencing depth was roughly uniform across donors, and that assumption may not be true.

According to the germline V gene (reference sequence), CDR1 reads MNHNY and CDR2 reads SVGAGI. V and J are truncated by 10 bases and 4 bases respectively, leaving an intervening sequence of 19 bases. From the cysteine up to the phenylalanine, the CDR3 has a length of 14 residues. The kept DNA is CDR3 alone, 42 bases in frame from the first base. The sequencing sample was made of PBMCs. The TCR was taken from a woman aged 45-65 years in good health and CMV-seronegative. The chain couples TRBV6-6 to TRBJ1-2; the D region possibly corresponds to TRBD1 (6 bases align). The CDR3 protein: CATSTGGHGYGYTF. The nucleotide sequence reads TGTGCCACCTCAACGGGGGGGCACGGCTATGGCTACACCTTC.